These 3 T cell receptor beta chains were all obtained from the same sample, sequenced in a study of blood T cell repertoires in COVID-19. Data came from immunoSEQ multiplex PCR; TCRdb stores just in-frame clones and leaves some out. This table holds over 85,000 clones, around 90% found once. The sample comprised peripheral blood. These receptors all come from a woman aged 45-65 years with acute or convalescent COVID-19.

This clone was observed a few times. This chain uses TRBV19 with TRBJ2-3; D gene uncertain. Germline CDR1 reads LNHDA; CDR2 reads SQIVND (reference sequence). Trimming shortened V by 0 bases and J by 4 bases, and 20 bases separated the two germline ends. This CDR3 has 18 amino acids. The CDR3 nucleotides read TGTGCCAGTAGTATAGATCCGAGCGCGAGGCGCGATCCAGATACGCAGTATTTT. Amino acids: CASSIDPSARRDPDTQYF.

The chain links TRBV3-1 (or the pseudogene TRBV3-2) to TRBJ2-1, with D tentatively TRBD2 (6 bases). Germline-derived CDR1 and CDR2 are LGHDT and YNNKEL (reference sequence). The CDR3 is 15 amino acids. Trimming took 1 base from V and 3 from J, leaving 10 bases between them. CDR3: CASSQASGFYNEQFF. The CDR3 DNA is TGTGCCAGCAGCCAAGCGAGCGGGTTCTACAATGAGCAGTTCTTC.

The rearrangement links TRBV18 to TRBJ2-3; 12 nucleotides agree with TRBD2. After removal of 1 base from V and 4 bases from J, the junction contained 9 bases not matched to a gene. Germline V lookup: CDR1 KGHSH, CDR2 LQKENI. This CDR3 comprises 18 residues. CDR3 DNA: TGTGCCAGCTCACCACTCAAAGGACTAGCGGGATGGGCAGATACGCAGTATTTT. Its protein is CASSPLKGLAGWADTQYF.